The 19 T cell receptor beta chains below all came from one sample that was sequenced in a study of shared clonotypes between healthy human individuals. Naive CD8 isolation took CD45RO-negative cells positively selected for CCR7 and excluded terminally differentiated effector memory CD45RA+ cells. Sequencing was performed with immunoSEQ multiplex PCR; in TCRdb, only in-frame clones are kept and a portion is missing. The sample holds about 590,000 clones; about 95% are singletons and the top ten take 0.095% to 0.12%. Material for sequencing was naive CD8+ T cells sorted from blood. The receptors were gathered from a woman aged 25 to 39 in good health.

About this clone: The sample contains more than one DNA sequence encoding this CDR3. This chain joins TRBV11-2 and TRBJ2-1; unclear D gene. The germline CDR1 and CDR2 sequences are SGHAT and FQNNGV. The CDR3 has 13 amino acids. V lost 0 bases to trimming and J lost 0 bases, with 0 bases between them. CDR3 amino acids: CASSLDSYNEQFF. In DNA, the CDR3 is TGTGCCAGCAGCTTAGACTCCTACAATGAGCAGTTCTTC.

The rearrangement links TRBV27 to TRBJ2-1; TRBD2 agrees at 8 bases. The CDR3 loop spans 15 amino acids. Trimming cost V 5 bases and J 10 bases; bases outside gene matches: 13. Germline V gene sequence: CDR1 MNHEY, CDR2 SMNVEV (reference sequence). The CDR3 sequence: CASSPQPGGRGEQFF. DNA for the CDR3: TGTGCCAGCAGTCCTCAGCCGGGAGGGCGGGGAGAGCAGTTCTTC.

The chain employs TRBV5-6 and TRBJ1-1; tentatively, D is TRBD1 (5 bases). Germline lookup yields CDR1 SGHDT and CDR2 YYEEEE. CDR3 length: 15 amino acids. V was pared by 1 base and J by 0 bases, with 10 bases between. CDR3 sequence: CASSLSRQLNTEAFF. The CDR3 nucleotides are TGTGCCAGCAGCTTGTCTAGACAGCTGAACACTGAAGCTTTCTTT.

The chain's CDR3 is CASSILADPHNEQFF. The CDR3 coding sequence is TGTGCCAGCAGCATACTAGCGGATCCCCACAATGAGCAGTTCTTC. This sequence joins TRBV5-4 and TRBJ2-1; 8 positions agree with TRBD2. V shed 4 bases and J 5 bases; nucleotides not matched to a gene: 8. The V gene's germline CDR1 is SGHNT and CDR2 YYREEE (reference sequence). CDR3 size: 15 residues.

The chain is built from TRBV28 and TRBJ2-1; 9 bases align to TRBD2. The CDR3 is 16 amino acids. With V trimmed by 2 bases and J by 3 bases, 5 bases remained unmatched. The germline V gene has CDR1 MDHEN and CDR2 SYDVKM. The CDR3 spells CASSLAASGIYNEQFF. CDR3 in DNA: TGTGCCAGCAGTTTAGCGGCTAGCGGGATCTACAATGAGCAGTTCTTC.

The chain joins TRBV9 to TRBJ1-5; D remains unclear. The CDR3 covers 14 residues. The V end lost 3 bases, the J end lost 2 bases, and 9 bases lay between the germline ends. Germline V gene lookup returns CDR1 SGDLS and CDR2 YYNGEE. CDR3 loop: CASSAHGGNQPQHF. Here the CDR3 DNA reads TGTGCCAGCAGCGCTCACGGGGGCAATCAGCCCCAGCATTTT.

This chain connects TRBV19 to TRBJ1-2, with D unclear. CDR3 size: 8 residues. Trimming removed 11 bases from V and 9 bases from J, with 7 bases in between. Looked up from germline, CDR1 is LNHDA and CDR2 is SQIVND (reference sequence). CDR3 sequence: CAAGSYTF. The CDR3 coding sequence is TGTGCCGCCGGCAGCTACACCTTC. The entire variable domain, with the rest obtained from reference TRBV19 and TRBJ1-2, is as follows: DGGITQSPKYLFRKEGQNVTLSCEQNLNHDAMYWYRQDPGQGLRLIYYSQIVNDFQKGDIAEGYSVSREKKESFPLTVTSAQKNPTAFYLCAAGSYTFGSGTRLTVV.

DNA of the CDR3: TGTGCCAGCAGTGTACTGGGACAGGGAGGTTTGACAGATACGCAGTATTTT. As protein: CASSVLGQGGLTDTQYF. The chain uses TRBV27 and TRBJ2-3, with 9 nucleotides matching TRBD1. CDR1 MNHEY and CDR2 SMNVEV come from the germline V gene (reference sequence). This CDR3 has 17 amino acids. V shed 5 bases and J 3 bases; nucleotides not matched to a gene: 12.

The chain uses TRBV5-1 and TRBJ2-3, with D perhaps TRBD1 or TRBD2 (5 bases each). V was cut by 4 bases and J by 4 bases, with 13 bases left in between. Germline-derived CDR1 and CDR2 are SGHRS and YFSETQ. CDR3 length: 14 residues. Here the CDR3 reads CASSPGRASDTQYF. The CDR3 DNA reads TGCGCCAGCAGCCCGGGACGGGCCTCAGATACGCAGTATTTT.

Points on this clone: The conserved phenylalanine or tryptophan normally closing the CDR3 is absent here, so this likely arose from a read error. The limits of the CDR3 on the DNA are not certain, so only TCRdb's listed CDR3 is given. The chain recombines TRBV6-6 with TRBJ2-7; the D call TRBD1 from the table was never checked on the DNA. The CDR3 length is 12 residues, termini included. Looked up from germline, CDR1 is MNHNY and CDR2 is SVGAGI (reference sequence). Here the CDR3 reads CASRERTGLILG.

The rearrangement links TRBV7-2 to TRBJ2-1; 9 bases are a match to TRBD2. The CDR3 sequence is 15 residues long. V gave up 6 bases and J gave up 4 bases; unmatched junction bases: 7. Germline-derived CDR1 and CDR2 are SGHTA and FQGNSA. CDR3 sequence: CASSNSGSQYNEQFF. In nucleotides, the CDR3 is TGTGCCAGCAGTAATAGCGGGAGTCAGTACAATGAGCAGTTCTTC.

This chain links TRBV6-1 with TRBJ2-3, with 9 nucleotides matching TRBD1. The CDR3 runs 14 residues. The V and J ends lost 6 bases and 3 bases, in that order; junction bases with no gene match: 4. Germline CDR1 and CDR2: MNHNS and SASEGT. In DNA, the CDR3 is TGTGCCAGCAGCACAGGGGGCTATACAGATACGCAGTATTTT. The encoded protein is CASSTGGYTDTQYF.

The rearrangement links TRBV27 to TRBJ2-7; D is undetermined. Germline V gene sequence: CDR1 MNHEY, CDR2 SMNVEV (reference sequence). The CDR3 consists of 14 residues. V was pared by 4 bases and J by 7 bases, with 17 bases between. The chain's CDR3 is CASSSLTAFKEQYF. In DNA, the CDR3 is TGTGCCAGCAGTTCGTTAACGGCGTTTAAGGAGCAGTACTTC.

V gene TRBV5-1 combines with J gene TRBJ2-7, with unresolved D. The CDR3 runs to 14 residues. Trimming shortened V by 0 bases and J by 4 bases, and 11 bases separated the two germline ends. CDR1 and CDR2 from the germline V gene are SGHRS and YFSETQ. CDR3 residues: CASSLGDAFYEQYF. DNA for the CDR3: TGCGCCAGCAGCTTGGGTGACGCGTTTTACGAGCAGTACTTC.

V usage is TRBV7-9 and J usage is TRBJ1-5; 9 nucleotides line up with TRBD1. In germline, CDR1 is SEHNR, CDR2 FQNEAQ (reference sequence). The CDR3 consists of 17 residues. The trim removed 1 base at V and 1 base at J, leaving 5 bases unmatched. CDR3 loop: CASSLGGDRVSNQPQHF. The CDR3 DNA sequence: TGTGCCAGCAGCTTAGGAGGGGACAGGGTAAGCAATCAGCCCCAGCATTTT.

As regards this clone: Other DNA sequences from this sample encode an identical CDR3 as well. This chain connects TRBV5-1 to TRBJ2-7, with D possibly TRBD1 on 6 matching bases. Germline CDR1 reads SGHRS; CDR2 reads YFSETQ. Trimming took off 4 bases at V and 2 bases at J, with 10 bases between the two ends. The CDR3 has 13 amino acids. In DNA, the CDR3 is TGCGCCAGCAGCCTCGACAGGACCTACGAGCAGTACTTC. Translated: CASSLDRTYEQYF.

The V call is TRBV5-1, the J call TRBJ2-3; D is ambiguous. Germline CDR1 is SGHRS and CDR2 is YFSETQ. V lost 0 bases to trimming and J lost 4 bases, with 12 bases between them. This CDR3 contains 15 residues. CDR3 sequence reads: CASSLGFEGSDTQYF. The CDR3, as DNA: TGCGCCAGCAGCTTGGGATTCGAAGGGTCAGATACGCAGTATTTT.

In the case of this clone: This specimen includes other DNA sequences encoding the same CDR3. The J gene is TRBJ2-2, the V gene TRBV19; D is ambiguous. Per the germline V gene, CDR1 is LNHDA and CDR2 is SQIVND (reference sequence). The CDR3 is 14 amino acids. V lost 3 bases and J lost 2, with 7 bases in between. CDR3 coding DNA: TGTGCCAGTAGTATCGACGGCAACACCGGGGAGCTGTTTTTT. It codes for CASSIDGNTGELFF.

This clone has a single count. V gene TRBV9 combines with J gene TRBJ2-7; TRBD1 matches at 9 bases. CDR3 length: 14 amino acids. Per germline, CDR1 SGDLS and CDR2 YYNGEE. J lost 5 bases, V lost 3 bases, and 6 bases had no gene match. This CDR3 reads CASSAGTGWDEQYF. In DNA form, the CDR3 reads TGTGCCAGCAGCGCCGGGACAGGGTGGGACGAGCAGTACTTC.